Listed below are T cell receptor beta chains from one sample, sequenced in a study of monozygotic twins with inflammatory bowel disease. From the 5' RACE reads, TCRdb lists one entry per CDR3 protein and no DNA. Seen in this sample are roughly 300,000 distinct CDR3 sequences; the ten most common clones hold over 5%. Sequences were obtained from blood. All receptors come from a human donor with ulcerative colitis or Crohn's disease, or a healthy co-twin of an affected twin (not recorded which). Each CDR3 is given with its conserved first and last residue. Fields, in order: J gene, V gene, CDR3 protein.

j_call: TRBJ2-3; v_call: TRBV5-1; cdr3_aa: CASSFGIPSSTDTQYF
j_call: TRBJ2-7; v_call: TRBV15; cdr3_aa: CATSSASFYEQYF
j_call: TRBJ2-1; v_call: TRBV19; cdr3_aa: CASSIDPGTGVNEQFF
j_call: TRBJ2-5; v_call: TRBV12-3/TRBV12-4; cdr3_aa: CASSSRKETQYF
j_call: TRBJ2-3; v_call: TRBV12-3/TRBV12-4; cdr3_aa: CASSSGTVSATDTQYF
j_call: TRBJ2-2; v_call: TRBV5-1; cdr3_aa: CASRYQGNTGELFF
j_call: TRBJ1-5; v_call: TRBV24-1; cdr3_aa: CATSDYGGLQHF
j_call: TRBJ2-4; v_call: TRBV12-3/TRBV12-4; cdr3_aa: CASSQAGAKNIQYF
j_call: TRBJ2-3; v_call: TRBV14; cdr3_aa: CASSQILAGGPIVDTQYF
j_call: TRBJ2-7; v_call: TRBV27; cdr3_aa: CASSTRTGHSYEQYF
j_call: TRBJ2-5; v_call: TRBV10-3; cdr3_aa: CAISSRGETQYF
j_call: TRBJ2-3; v_call: TRBV10-3; cdr3_aa: CAIAAREVDTQYF
j_call: TRBJ1-4; v_call: TRBV20-1; cdr3_aa: CSATPGQLHEKLFF
j_call: TRBJ2-7; v_call: TRBV27; cdr3_aa: CASTRMGGRNEQYF
j_call: TRBJ2-7; v_call: TRBV19; cdr3_aa: CASSIYGDYEQYF
j_call: TRBJ2-1; v_call: TRBV9; cdr3_aa: CASSVYRTNNEQFF
j_call: TRBJ1-2; v_call: TRBV24-1; cdr3_aa: CATSDFEGYTF
j_call: TRBJ2-7; v_call: TRBV7-2; cdr3_aa: CASSLGDRRDEQYF
j_call: TRBJ2-7; v_call: TRBV5-1; cdr3_aa: CASSRSMGAYEQYF
j_call: TRBJ1-5; v_call: TRBV4-3; cdr3_aa: CASSQAQGNPPQHF
j_call: TRBJ2-3; v_call: TRBV11-2; cdr3_aa: CASSLTHRTSGGDTDTQYF
j_call: TRBJ2-3; v_call: TRBV20-1; cdr3_aa: CSARASTLNTQYF